This TCR beta chain was identified in a study of blood T cell repertoires in COVID-19 (dated by TCRdb to the early 2020s). In the study overall: The collaborator samples originated in the United States, Italy and Spain and spanned the acute and convalescent phases of COVID-19. The material from the prospective study consisted of cDNA or gDNA derived from T cells, B-cell-depleted T cells, or PBMCs. The dataset comprised deeply sampled blood TCRbeta repertoires from subjects exposed to, actively infected with, or recovered from COVID-19. The repertoires were released in a freely available public database meant as a resource for research on the immune response to SARS-CoV-2. The samples were drawn from two sources: the first 160 participants of the ongoing ImmuneRACE study, and some 1,300 subjects contributed by 6 global collaborators. The sample metadata nearly always contained a de-identified subject ID, COVID-19 status, age in years and sex. HLA class I and class II types, where available, came from metadata supplied by the sample provider rather than from assay-based typing. The paper as a whole reports these results and caveats: How much clinical and demographic metadata was included differed by source and by participant, and the metadata was provided uncurated.

The CDR3 sequence holds 14 residues, the cysteine and phenylalanine included. The read is trimmed to its CDR3 DNA, 42 bases read in frame from base 1. Trimming takes 7 bases from V and 4 bases from J, and the germline ends sit 16 bases apart. CDR1 and CDR2 (MDHEN, SYDVKM) derive from the germline V gene. As for this clone: Its antigen is currently not known. No clone much larger than this one lies a single base away; base qualities are absent.

In the prospective study, participants were about 18 to 95 years old, resided in 20 to 30 geographic areas of the United States, and were enrolled through a virtual design. Cohort assignment in the prospective study relied on participant-reported clinical history from a screening survey and a study questionnaire. Mobile phlebotomists in the prospective study collected whole blood, serum and a nasopharyngeal or oropharyngeal swab from every participant. Over a 2-month period, participants in the prospective study had the option of providing additional blood draws and questionnaires. Before DNA extraction, blood samples from the prospective study were shipped at room temperature or frozen. TCRbeta CDR3 regions were amplified from genomic DNA by means of the immunoSEQ Assay, a bias-controlled multiplex PCR. In the authors' own workflow: Within the assay, amplification of reference gene primers was used to estimate how many nucleated cells each sample contained. To quantify the absolute abundance of each unique TCRbeta CDR3 rearrangement, sequence reads were collapsed and filtered. For each sample, productive Simpson clonality was calculated by taking the square root of Simpson's diversity index across productive rearrangements. TCRdb limited this immuneACCESS table to in-frame rearrangements with V and J called. A share of clones is missing; checked studies link under half to unresolved V genes, and the rest is unexplained. V and J calls and clone size are those listed in that table; D and trimming were worked out from the DNA. Recorded for this sample are about 220,000 clones; 80% to 90% of them occurred a single time. The ten largest clones take up 3% to 3.5% of the sample.

Sequenced: PBMCs or T cells enriched from blood (not recorded which). This TCR was recovered from a woman aged 18-29 years in a cohort exposed to, infected with or recovered from COVID-19 (not recorded which). The receptor chain draws on TRBV28 and TRBJ1-2, and TRBD1 may be the D gene, going by 6 matching bases. CDR3 loop: CASNPPNRAYGYTF. The DNA reads TGTGCCAGCAACCCACCGAACAGGGCCTATGGCTACACCTTC.